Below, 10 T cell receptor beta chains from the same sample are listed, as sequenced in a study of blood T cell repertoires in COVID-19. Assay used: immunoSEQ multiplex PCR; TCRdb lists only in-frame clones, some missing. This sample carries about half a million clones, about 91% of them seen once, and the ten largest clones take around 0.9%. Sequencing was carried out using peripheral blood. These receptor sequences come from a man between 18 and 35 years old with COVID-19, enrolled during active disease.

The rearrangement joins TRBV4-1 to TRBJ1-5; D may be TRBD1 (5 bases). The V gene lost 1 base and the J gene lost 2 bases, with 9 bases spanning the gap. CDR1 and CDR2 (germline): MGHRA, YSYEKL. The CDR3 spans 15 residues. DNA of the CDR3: TGCGCCAGCAGCCAAGGCAGGGTCGGCAATCAGCCCCAGCATTTT. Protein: CASSQGRVGNQPQHF.

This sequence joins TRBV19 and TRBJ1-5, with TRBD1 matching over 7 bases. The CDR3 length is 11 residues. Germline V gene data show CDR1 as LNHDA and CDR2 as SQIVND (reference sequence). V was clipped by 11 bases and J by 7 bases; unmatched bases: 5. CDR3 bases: TGTGCCGGAGGGGGCCCCCAGCCCCAGCATTTT. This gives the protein CAGGGPQPQHF. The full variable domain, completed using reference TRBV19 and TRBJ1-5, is DGGITQSPKYLFRKEGQNVTLSCEQNLNHDAMYWYRQDPGQGLRLIYYSQIVNDFQKGDIAEGYSVSREKKESFPLTVTSAQKNPTAFYLCAGGGPQPQHFGDGTRLSIL.

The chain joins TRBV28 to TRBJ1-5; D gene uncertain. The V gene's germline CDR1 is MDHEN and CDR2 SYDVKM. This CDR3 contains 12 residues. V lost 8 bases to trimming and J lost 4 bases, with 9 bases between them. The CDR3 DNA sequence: TGTGCCAGCCGGGTCGGGAATCAGCCCCAGCATTTT. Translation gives CASRVGNQPQHF.

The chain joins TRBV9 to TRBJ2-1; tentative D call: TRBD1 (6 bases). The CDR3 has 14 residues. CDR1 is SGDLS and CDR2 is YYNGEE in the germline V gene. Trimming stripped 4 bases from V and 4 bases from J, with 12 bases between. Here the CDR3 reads CASSPGDRYNEQFF. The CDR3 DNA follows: TGTGCCAGCAGCCCAGGCGACAGGTACAATGAGCAGTTCTTC.

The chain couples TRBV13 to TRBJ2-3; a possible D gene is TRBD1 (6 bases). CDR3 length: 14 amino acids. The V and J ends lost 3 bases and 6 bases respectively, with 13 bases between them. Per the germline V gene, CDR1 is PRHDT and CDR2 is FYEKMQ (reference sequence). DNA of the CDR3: TGTGCCAGCAGCTTGCGAGGGGGATATGATACGCAGTATTTT. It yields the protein CASSLRGGYDTQYF.

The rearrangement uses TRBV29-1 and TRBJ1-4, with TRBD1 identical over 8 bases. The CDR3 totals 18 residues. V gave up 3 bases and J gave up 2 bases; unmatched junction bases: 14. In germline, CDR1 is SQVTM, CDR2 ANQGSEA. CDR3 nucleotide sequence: TGCAGCGTTGAGCCTCACTACCCAGGGGGCACGACTAATGAAAAACTGTTTTTT. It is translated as CSVEPHYPGGTTNEKLFF.

The CDR3: CASRVSGTAQHF. CDR3 coding DNA: TGTGCCAGCAGGGTTTCCGGGACAGCCCAGCATTTT. The rearrangement joins TRBV2 to TRBJ1-5; 7 bases are a match to TRBD1. This CDR3 comprises 12 residues. V was clipped by 6 bases and J by 11 bases; unmatched bases: 7. Germline V lookup: CDR1 SNHLY, CDR2 FYNNEI.

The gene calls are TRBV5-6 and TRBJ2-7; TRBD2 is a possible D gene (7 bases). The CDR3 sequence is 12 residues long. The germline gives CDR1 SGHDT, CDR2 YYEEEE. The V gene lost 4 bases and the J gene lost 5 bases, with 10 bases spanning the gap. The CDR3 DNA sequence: TGTGCCAGCAGCCCGGGGGGCCACGAGCAGTACTTC. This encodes CASSPGGHEQYF. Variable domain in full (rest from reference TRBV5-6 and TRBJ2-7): DAGVTQSPTHLIKTRGQQVTLRCSPKSGHDTVSWYQQALGQGPQFIFQYYEEEERQRGNFPDRFSGHQFPNYSSELNVNALLLGDSALYLCASSPGGHEQYFGPGTRLTVT.

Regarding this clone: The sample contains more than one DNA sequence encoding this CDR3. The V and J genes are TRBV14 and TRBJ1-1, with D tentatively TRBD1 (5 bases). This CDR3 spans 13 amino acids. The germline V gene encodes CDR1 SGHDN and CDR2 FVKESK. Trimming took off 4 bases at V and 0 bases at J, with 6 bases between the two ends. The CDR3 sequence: CASSLTVNTEAFF. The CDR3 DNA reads TGTGCCAGCAGCCTGACAGTGAACACTGAAGCTTTCTTT.

The DNA for the CDR3 is TGTGCCAGCAGCTCCGGACTAGCGGGGGCACTCCAAGAGACCCAGTACTTC. As protein: CASSSGLAGALQETQYF. The chain employs TRBV11-2 and TRBJ2-5; 13 bases match TRBD2. The CDR3 runs to 17 residues. V was clipped by 4 bases and J by 1 base; unmatched bases: 6. Germline loops: CDR1 SGHAT, CDR2 FQNNGV.